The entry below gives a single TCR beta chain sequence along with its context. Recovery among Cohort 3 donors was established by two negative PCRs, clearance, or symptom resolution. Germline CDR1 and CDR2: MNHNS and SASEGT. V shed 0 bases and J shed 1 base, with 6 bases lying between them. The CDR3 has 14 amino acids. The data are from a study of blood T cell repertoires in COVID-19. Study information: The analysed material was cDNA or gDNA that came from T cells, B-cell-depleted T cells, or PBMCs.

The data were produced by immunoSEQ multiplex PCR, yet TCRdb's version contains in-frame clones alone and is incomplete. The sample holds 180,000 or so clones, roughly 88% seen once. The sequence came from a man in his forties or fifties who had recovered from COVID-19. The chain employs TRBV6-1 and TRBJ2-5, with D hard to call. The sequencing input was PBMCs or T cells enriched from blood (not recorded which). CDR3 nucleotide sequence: TGTGCCAGCAGTGAAGCGCAGATCCAAGAGACCCAGTACTTC. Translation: CASSEAQIQETQYF.